This record covers a single TCR beta chain. The protocol was immunoSEQ multiplex PCR, while the TCRdb copy is restricted to in-frame clones and leaves out a portion. This sample has around 500,000 clones, with roughly 83% found just once. This entry is derived from a study of shared clonotypes between healthy human individuals. This receptor was identified in a woman aged 35 to 49 in good health. Some clones in this sample may be carry-over from other donors' samples. Sequenced sample: PBMCs.

The CDR3 nucleotides are TGTGCCAGCAGTGGGGTTCTCTACGAGCAGTACTTC. It yields the protein CASSGVLYEQYF. The chain combines TRBV2 with TRBJ2-7, with no clear D. Trimming removed 4 bases from V and 3 bases from J, with 7 bases in between. CDR3 length: 12 amino acids. Looked up from germline, CDR1 is SNHLY and CDR2 is FYNNEI.